The 7 T cell receptor beta chains below come from one sample, sequenced in a study of blood T cell repertoires in COVID-19. Generated by immunoSEQ multiplex PCR, the TCRdb table keeps only in-frame clones and is missing some. The table has fewer than 300,000 clones, approximately 90% seen once. The sequenced sample was PBMCs or T cells enriched from blood (not recorded which). Receptors were obtained from a man aged 18 to 30 who had recovered from COVID-19.

The CDR3 is CASSQDPETGIRTEAFF. As DNA, the CDR3 is TGCGCCAGCAGCCAAGATCCCGAAACAGGGATCCGCACTGAAGCTTTCTTT. This chain connects TRBV4-1 to TRBJ1-1; possible D gene TRBD1, 6 bases. The V gene's germline CDR1 is MGHRA and CDR2 YSYEKL. V was pared by 0 bases and J by 4 bases, with 18 bases between. The CDR3 extends over 17 amino acids.

This clone occurred once. The V gene is TRBV6-2 or TRBV6-3, the J gene TRBJ2-1, with 7 positions matching TRBD1. The V gene end was trimmed by 6 bases and the J gene end by 0 bases; junction bases not matched to a gene: 11. There are 17 residues in the CDR3. CDR1 MNHEY and CDR2 SVGEGT come from the germline V gene. The CDR3 loop is CASSPSPGTASYNEQFF. The CDR3 DNA follows: TGTGCCAGCAGCCCTTCACCCGGGACAGCCTCCTACAATGAGCAGTTCTTC.

The V call is TRBV2, the J call TRBJ1-5, with D tentatively TRBD1 (5 bases). This CDR3 has 14 residues. Germline loops: CDR1 SNHLY, CDR2 FYNNEI. V was clipped by 2 bases and J by 4 bases, with 9 bases between them. The CDR3 loop is CASSEPRGNQPQHF. The CDR3 nucleotides read TGTGCCAGCAGTGAACCTAGGGGAAATCAGCCCCAGCATTTT.

The genes are TRBV28 and TRBJ2-7; 8 nucleotides match TRBD1. The CDR3 is 17 residues long. V lost 6 bases and J lost 2; bases outside the gene matches: 15. Germline V gene sequence: CDR1 MDHEN, CDR2 SYDVKM. The CDR3 here is CASSPGTGRSYAYEQYF. The CDR3 DNA is TGTGCCAGCAGCCCAGGGACAGGCCGATCCTACGCCTACGAGCAGTACTTC.

The chain employs TRBV7-2 and TRBJ2-1; tentatively, D is TRBD1 (5 bases). Germline V gives CDR1 SGHTA, CDR2 FQGNSA. V dropped 5 bases and J dropped 4 bases, with 15 bases sitting between them. This CDR3 is 15 amino acids long. CDR3 coding DNA: TGTGCCAGCAGCCCTGTGAACCAGGGTTACAATGAGCAGTTCTTC. Translation gives CASSPVNQGYNEQFF.

The chain recombines TRBV28 with TRBJ2-5, with 10 bases identical to TRBD1. V trimming: 6 bases; J trimming: 3 bases; junction bases outside the gene matches: 7. The CDR3 is 15 residues long. CDR1 MDHEN and CDR2 SYDVKM come from the germline V gene. CDR3 region: CASSRSGTGEETQYF. The CDR3 region has the DNA TGTGCCAGCAGCCGGTCCGGGACAGGGGAAGAGACCCAGTACTTC.

V usage is TRBV18 and J usage is TRBJ2-1; 9 nucleotides align to TRBD2. V lost 3 bases, J lost 3 bases, and 3 bases stayed unmatched. Germline CDR1 KGHSH, CDR2 LQKENI. CDR3 length: 15 residues. The chain's CDR3 is CASSPGLADYNEQFF. The CDR3, as DNA: TGTGCCAGCTCACCGGGACTAGCTGACTACAATGAGCAGTTCTTC.